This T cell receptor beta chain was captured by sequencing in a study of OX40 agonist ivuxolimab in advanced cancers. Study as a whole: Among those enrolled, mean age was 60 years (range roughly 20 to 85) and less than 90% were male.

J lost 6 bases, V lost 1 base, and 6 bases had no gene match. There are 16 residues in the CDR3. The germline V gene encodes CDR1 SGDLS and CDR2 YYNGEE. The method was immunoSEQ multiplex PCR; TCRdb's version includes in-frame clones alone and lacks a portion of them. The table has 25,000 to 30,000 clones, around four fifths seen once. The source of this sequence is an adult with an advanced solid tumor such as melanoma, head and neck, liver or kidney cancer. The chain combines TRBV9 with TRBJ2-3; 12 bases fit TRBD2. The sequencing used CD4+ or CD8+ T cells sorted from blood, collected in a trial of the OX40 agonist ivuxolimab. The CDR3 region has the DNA TGTGCCAGCAGCGTAAGGTTCGGGACTAGCGGGGATACGCAGTATTTT. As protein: CASSVRFGTSGDTQYF.